This T cell receptor (beta chain) was recovered during a study of blood T cells in healthy people across ages. Primers used in a second PCR of roughly 6 to 11 cycles were a sample-barcoded 5' primer and a J-beta primer mix. Tagging of each cDNA molecule was performed by a template-switch adaptor with 12 random nucleotides. TCRdb reprocessed the 5' RACE reads with MiXCR, giving one entry per CDR3 protein. The repertoire has hundreds of thousands of distinct CDR3 sequences, 40% to 50% of them found once; the top ten carry around 32%. This CDR3 has 13 residues. V trimming: 6 bases; J trimming: 5 bases; junction bases outside the gene matches: 7.

This clonotype was obtained from an elderly man in good health. The source material was blood. The chain combines TRBV12-3 or TRBV12-4 with TRBJ2-7; the match to TRBD1 covers 7 bases. This CDR3 is CASRSTGSNEQYF. In nucleotides, the CDR3 is TGTGCCAGCAGGTCGACAGGGAGCAACGAGCAGTACTTC.